This entry describes one TCR beta chain. Antigen unknown. This sample was taken from a study of beta chain features in type 1 diabetes. Across the study: Summed over all samples, the examined sorted cells came to 107,917,701. Points from the study as a whole: PCR might show a preference for shorter templates, equally across patients and controls. Shorter TCRB CDR3s, moderately but significantly so, were found in Type 1 diabetes patients in all four CD4+ subsets.

Trimming shortened V by 3 bases and J by 1 base, and 17 bases separated the two germline ends. This CDR3 contains 16 residues. CDR1 and CDR2 (germline): SGDLS, YYNGEE. Of the isolated RNA, all was reverse transcribed, and so the sequenced material was expressed TCRB transcripts. Assay used: immunoSEQ multiplex PCR; TCRdb lists only in-frame clones, some missing. The sample yields fewer than 400,000 clones, roughly a tenth seen once. The chain uses TRBV9 and TRBJ2-7, with D perhaps matching TRBD1 (6 bases). The specimen sequenced was central memory CD4+ T cells from blood. This TCR was recovered from a man aged 30 to 45 with type 1 diabetes. Written as DNA, the CDR3 is TGTGCCAGCAGCGCCACGGGACACTCCACTTCCTACGAGCAGTACTTC. This translates into CASSATGHSTSYEQYF.